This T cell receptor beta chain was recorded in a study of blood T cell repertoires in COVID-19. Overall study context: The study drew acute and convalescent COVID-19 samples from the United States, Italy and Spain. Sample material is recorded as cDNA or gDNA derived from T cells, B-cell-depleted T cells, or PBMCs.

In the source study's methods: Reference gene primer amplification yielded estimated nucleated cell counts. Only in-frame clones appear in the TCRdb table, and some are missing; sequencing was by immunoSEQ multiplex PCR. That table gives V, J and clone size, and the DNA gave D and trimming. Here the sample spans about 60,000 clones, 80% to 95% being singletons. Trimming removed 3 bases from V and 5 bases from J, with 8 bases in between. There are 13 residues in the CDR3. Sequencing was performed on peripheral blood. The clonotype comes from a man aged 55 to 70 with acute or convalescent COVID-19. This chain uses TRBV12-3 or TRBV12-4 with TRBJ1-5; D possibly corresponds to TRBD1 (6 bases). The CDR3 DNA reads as TGTGCCAGCAGTTTGACAGGTGATCAGCCCCAGCATTTT. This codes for CASSLTGDQPQHF.